A selection of T cell receptor beta chains follows, all from one sample in a study of blood T cells in healthy people across ages. From the 5' RACE reads, TCRdb called clonotypes with MiXCR, one entry per CDR3 protein. The data show about 1.6 million distinct CDR3 sequences, roughly 32% seen once. The sequencing input was blood. The source is a woman in her twenties or thirties in good health. Each CDR3 is given with its conserved first and last residue. The D gene is left open where the match is weak. Rows give clone size only sometimes, using once, few, many, or a class for an expanded clone.

-	TRBD2	TRBJ2-7	TRBV28	CASSSPLAGAHEQYF	TGTGCCAGCAGTTCCCCCCTAGCGGGAGCCCACGAGCAGTACTTC
-	TRBD2	TRBJ2-1	TRBV20-1	CGARDPRTSGRGEQFF	TGCGGTGCTAGAGATCCCCGGACTAGCGGGAGAGGTGAGCAGTTCTTC
-	TRBD1	TRBJ1-4	TRBV5-5	CASSPTGVQEKLFF	TGTGCCAGCAGCCCGACAGGGGTACAGGAAAAACTGTTTTTT
-	-	TRBJ2-7	TRBV5-1	CASHPDTFREQYF	TGCGCCAGCCATCCGGATACCTTTCGCGAGCAGTACTTC
-	-	TRBJ2-5	TRBV7-6	CASSLEGSLWTQYF	TGTGCCAGCAGCTTAGAGGGGAGTTTATGGACCCAGTACTTC
few	-	TRBJ2-7	TRBV24-1	CATSGTQTYEQYF	TGTGCCACCTCCGGGACACAGACCTACGAGCAGTACTTC
few	TRBD2	TRBJ2-3	TRBV27	CASSFETSGRADTQYF	TGTGCCAGCAGTTTTGAGACTAGCGGGAGGGCAGATACGCAGTATTTT
-	-	TRBJ2-7	TRBV20-1	CIVSDTYEQYF	TGCATAGTGAGCGATACCTACGAGCAGTACTTC
few	-	TRBJ1-4	TRBV6-1	CASRSGTPVNEKLFF	TGTGCCAGCAGATCTGGGACGCCTGTTAATGAAAAACTGTTTTTT
-	-	TRBJ1-1	TRBV4-1	CASSQADRNTGAFF	TGCGCCAGCAGCCAAGCGGATAGAAACACTGGAGCTTTCTTT
-	TRBD2	TRBJ2-1	TRBV20-1	CSARRREYYNEQFF	TGCAGTGCTAGAAGGCGGGAGTACTACAATGAGCAGTTCTTC
-	-	TRBJ2-2	TRBV15	CATHSGTTGELFF	TGTGCCACCCACTCCGGGACCACCGGGGAGCTGTTTTTT
few	TRBD1	TRBJ1-1	TRBV20-1	CSVKSGQVNTEAFF	TGCAGTGTCAAATCGGGACAGGTGAACACTGAAGCTTTCTTT
-	-	TRBJ2-5	TRBV20-1	CSARAGGSVGETQYF	TGCAGTGCTAGAGCCGGAGGCAGCGTGGGGGAGACCCAGTACTTC
few	-	TRBJ2-5	TRBV18	CASSLGKAQETQYF	TGTGCCAGCTCTTTGGGGAAGGCCCAAGAGACCCAGTACTTC
few	TRBD1	TRBJ1-2	TRBV5-1	CASSFQGVGSYGYTF	TGCGCCAGCAGCTTCCAGGGGGTCGGATCCTATGGCTACACCTTC
-	TRBD2	TRBJ2-5	TRBV6-1	CASRRGLGETQYF	TGTGCCAGCAGGAGGGGACTAGGAGAGACCCAGTACTTC
-	TRBD1	TRBJ1-6	TRBV6-6	CASSRDRGGSPLHF	TGTGCCAGCAGTCGGGACAGGGGAGGTTCACCCCTCCACTTT
few	-	TRBJ2-7	TRBV20-1	CSARGSGAGKISPSYEQYF	TGCAGTGCTAGGGGGTCGGGAGCGGGCAAAATATCGCCGTCCTACGAGCAGTACTTC
few	TRBD1	TRBJ2-3	TRBV5-6	CASSLETGASTDTQYF	TGTGCCAGCAGCTTGGAGACAGGGGCTAGCACAGATACGCAGTATTTT
many	-	TRBJ1-6	TRBV4-2	CASSQVSGRNNSPLHF	TGTGCCAGCAGCCAAGTTAGCGGGCGCAATAATTCACCCCTCCACTTT
few	TRBD1	TRBJ2-3	TRBV9	CASSSRDRGSADTQYF	TGTGCCAGCAGCTCCAGGGACAGGGGGAGCGCAGATACGCAGTATTTT
-	TRBD2	TRBJ2-1	TRBV18	CASSPRPSGKDEQFF	TGTGCCAGCTCGCCCCGTCCTAGCGGGAAGGATGAGCAGTTCTTC
few	TRBD1	TRBJ1-2	TRBV13	CASSPDGTGGGYGYTF	TGTGCCAGCAGCCCCGACGGGACAGGGGGCGGCTATGGCTACACCTTC
-	-	TRBJ1-2	TRBV5-1	CASSLGTAVYGYTF	TGCGCCAGCAGCTTGGGGACAGCCGTCTATGGCTACACCTTC